The 26 T cell receptor beta chains in this list originate from one sample, sequenced in a study of CD8+ T cells in alopecia areata. As for treatment: oral pan-JAK inhibitor, 5-10 mg twice daily. cDNA prepared by RNA extraction and subsequent reverse transcription served as the template for sequencing. TCRdb's copy holds only in-frame clones and misses some; the assay was immunoSEQ multiplex PCR. This sample has 210,000 or so clones, with roughly three fifths found just once. The sequences come from CD4+ T cells sorted from blood, collected around week 44, from a patient treated with tofacitinib. These receptors were obtained from a human donor with alopecia areata.

A single count supports this clone. This chain joins TRBV10-1 and TRBJ2-3; D is unresolved. CDR1 and CDR2 from the germline V gene are WNHNN and SYGVQD (reference sequence). The V end was cut by 4 bases, the J end by 3 bases, with 14 bases between. The CDR3 sequence is 15 residues long. As DNA, the CDR3 is TGCGCCAGCAGTGCGACTTTACAGCTGACAGATACGCAGTATTTT. Residues: CASSATLQLTDTQYF.

This chain joins TRBV5-4 and TRBJ1-1; maybe TRBD1 (6 bases). The germline V and J ends were trimmed by 2 bases and 3 bases, with 11 bases remaining between them. The CDR3 has 14 amino acids. Germline V gene sequence: CDR1 SGHNT, CDR2 YYREEE (reference sequence). In DNA, the CDR3 is TGTGCCAGCAGCTTTCGGGGGCAGGACACTGAAGCTTTCTTT. It specifies CASSFRGQDTEAFF.

J is TRBJ2-5 and V is TRBV7-3, with 7 bases matching TRBD2. J was trimmed by 2 bases and V by 0 bases; bases with no gene match: 3. CDR1 and CDR2 from the germline V gene are SGHTA and FQGTGA. The CDR3 has 15 residues. CDR3 amino acids: CASSLTSGHQETQYF. The CDR3 bases are TGTGCCAGCAGCTTAACTAGCGGGCATCAAGAGACCCAGTACTTC. Complete variable domain (other parts from reference TRBV7-3 and TRBJ2-5): GAGVSQTPSNKVTEKGKYVELRCDPISGHTALYWYRQSLGQGPEFLIYFQGTGAADDSGLPNDRFFAVRPEGSVSTLKIQRTERGDSAVYLCASSLTSGHQETQYFGPGTRLLVL.

This rearrangement joins TRBV4-1 to TRBJ1-2; 8 positions match TRBD1. V dropped 0 bases and J dropped 8; count of bases not matched to a gene: 17. The CDR3 length is 18 residues. CDR1 and CDR2 from the germline V gene are MGHRA and YSYEKL. The CDR3 DNA follows: TGCGCCAGCAGCCAAGAGGGGGCGGGCAGGGGGCAATTCTACGGCTACACCTTC. Protein: CASSQEGAGRGQFYGYTF.

The chain combines TRBV19 with TRBJ1-1; no clear D. The CDR3 length is 13 residues. V lost 4 bases and J lost 1, with 7 bases in between. Germline lookup yields CDR1 LNHDA and CDR2 SQIVND (reference sequence). The DNA for the CDR3 is TGTGCCAGTAGTAAGGAGGGGAACACTGAAGCTTTCTTT. Translation gives CASSKEGNTEAFF. The full variable domain, its missing parts supplied by reference TRBV19 and TRBJ1-1, is DGGITQSPKYLFRKEGQNVTLSCEQNLNHDAMYWYRQDPGQGLRLIYYSQIVNDFQKGDIAEGYSVSREKKESFPLTVTSAQKNPTAFYLCASSKEGNTEAFFGQGTRLTVV.

The chain uses TRBV5-4 and TRBJ2-7, with D maybe TRBD2 (7 bases). Between the trimmed V and J ends, which lost 5 bases and 6 bases, there was a span of 18 bases. Looked up from germline, CDR1 is SGHNT and CDR2 is YYREEE (reference sequence). The CDR3 loop spans 14 amino acids. CDR3 loop: CASRGSGEGTEQYF. CDR3 nucleotides: TGTGCCAGCAGGGGTTCAGGGGAGGGGACCGAGCAGTACTTC. The full variable domain, with the rest looked up from reference TRBV5-4 and TRBJ2-7, is ETGVTQSPTHLIKTRGQQVTLRCSSQSGHNTVSWYQQALGQGPQFIFQYYREEENGRGNFPPRFSGLQFPNYSSELNVNALELDDSALYLCASRGSGEGTEQYFGPGTRLTVT.

The V call is TRBV2, the J call TRBJ2-2, with 12 bases identical to TRBD2. Germline CDR1 reads SNHLY; CDR2 reads FYNNEI. This CDR3 is built from 18 residues. Trimming cost V 2 bases and J 3 bases; bases outside gene matches: 7. This CDR3 is CASSEFLAGGPDTGELFF. CDR3 DNA sequence: TGTGCCAGCAGTGAATTCCTAGCGGGGGGGCCGGACACCGGGGAGCTGTTTTTT.

The genes are TRBV29-1 and TRBJ2-5; D is possibly TRBD2 (5 bases). The germline V gene encodes CDR1 SQVTM and CDR2 ANQGSEA. This CDR3 is 13 amino acids long. V gave up 7 bases and J gave up 5 bases, with 17 bases separating them. CDR3 nucleotides: TGCAGCGCCGGCCCCGGGATTCAGGAGACCCAGTACTTC. This codes for CSAGPGIQETQYF.

As for this clone: This sample also contains other DNA sequences that code for the same CDR3. V is TRBV30 and J is TRBJ1-1; no clear D gene. V was cut by 0 bases and J by 1 base, with 6 bases left in between. Germline V CDR1 and CDR2: GTSNPN, SVGIG (reference sequence). The CDR3 is 13 residues long. The CDR3 DNA reads as TGTGCCTGGAGTGTCGGAGGGAACACTGAAGCTTTCTTT. Protein: CAWSVGGNTEAFF.

The rearrangement links TRBV30 to TRBJ1-5; D is uncertain. The germline V gene has CDR1 GTSNPN and CDR2 SVGIG (reference sequence). Trimming stripped 2 bases from V and 5 bases from J, with 13 bases between. This CDR3 contains 14 residues. CDR3 DNA sequence: TGTGCCTGGAGTAAGGAACCGGGTGATCAGCCCCAGCATTTT. Residues: CAWSKEPGDQPQHF. The full variable domain, completed using reference TRBV30 and TRBJ1-5, is SQTIHQWPATLVQPVGSPLSLECTVEGTSNPNLYWYRQAAGRGLQLLFYSVGIGQISSEVPQNLSASRPQDRQFILSSKKLLLSDSGFYLCAWSKEPGDQPQHFGDGTRLSIL.

The V and J genes are TRBV19 and TRBJ2-5; 7 bases agree with TRBD2. Germline CDR1 reads LNHDA; CDR2 reads SQIVND (reference sequence). The CDR3 is 13 residues long. Unmatched junction bases numbered 5, after V lost 10 bases and J lost 0 bases. CDR3 sequence reads: CATSGVDQETQYF. CDR3 nucleotide sequence: TGTGCCACGAGCGGGGTGGACCAAGAGACCCAGTACTTC.

CDR3 sequence: CASRDRVGELFF. The CDR3 DNA reads as TGTGCCAGCAGAGACAGGGTCGGGGAGCTGTTTTTT. The V gene is TRBV9, the J gene TRBJ2-2, with 7 bases that match TRBD1. CDR3 size: 12 residues. Germline CDR1 and CDR2: SGDLS and YYNGEE. J was trimmed by 7 bases and V by 5 bases; bases with no gene match: 2. Combining the CDR3 with reference TRBV9 and TRBJ2-2 gives the whole variable domain DSGVTQTPKHLITATGQRVTLRCSPRSGDLSVYWYQQSLDQGLQFLIQYYNGEERAKGNILERFSAQQFPDLHSELNLSSLELGDSALYFCASRDRVGELFFGEGSRLTVL.

This clone occurred a few times. This chain joins TRBV29-1 and TRBJ1-5; D is unresolved. The CDR3 totals 12 residues. Per the germline V gene, CDR1 is SQVTM and CDR2 is ANQGSEA. V was pared by 5 bases and J by 2 bases, with 7 bases between. The chain's CDR3 is CSVTHGNQPQHF. In nucleotides, the CDR3 is TGCAGCGTTACCCATGGCAATCAGCCCCAGCATTTT.

The J gene is TRBJ1-1, the V gene TRBV29-1; no clear D gene. The CDR3 length is 12 residues. Trimming removed 6 bases from V and 4 bases from J, with 12 bases in between. Germline-derived CDR1 and CDR2 are SQVTM and ANQGSEA. CDR3 in DNA: TGCAGCGTCATAGGCCGGAGCACTGAAGCTTTCTTT. Its protein is CSVIGRSTEAFF.

This clone was detected only a few times. This chain links TRBV29-1 with TRBJ2-3; TRBD2 aligns across 9 bases. Germline lookup yields CDR1 SQVTM and CDR2 ANQGSEA. The CDR3 runs to 14 residues. CDR3: CTSSSGDLTDTQYF. DNA for the CDR3: TGCACCTCCTCTAGCGGGGACCTCACAGATACGCAGTATTTT.

Worth noting for this clone: A read error may account for a junction end that differs from germline. The chain employs TRBV2 and TRBJ2-1; D uncertain. CDR1 and CDR2 (germline): SNHLY, FYNNEI. The CDR3 sequence is 9 residues long. The CDR3 bases are TGTGCCAACAGTGCTGAGCAGTTCTTC. It translates to CANSAEQFF.

The chain employs TRBV30 and TRBJ2-3, with no clear D. The CDR3 is 14 amino acids. V was shortened by 0 bases and J by 5 bases, with 12 bases between the two germline ends. From germline, CDR1 is GTSNPN and CDR2 SVGIG (reference sequence). This chain's CDR3 is CAWSVESYGDTQYF. Here the CDR3 DNA reads TGTGCCTGGAGTGTGGAATCCTACGGAGATACGCAGTATTTT.

V gene TRBV4-3 combines with J gene TRBJ1-2; D remains ambiguous. CDR3 length: 15 residues. The V end lost 0 bases, the J end lost 3 bases, and 11 bases lay between the germline ends. The germline CDR1 and CDR2 sequences are LGHNA and YSLEER. The CDR3 sequence: CASSQDRGGDYGYTF. In nucleotides, the CDR3 is TGCGCCAGCAGCCAAGATAGAGGCGGCGACTATGGCTACACCTTC.

The chain uses TRBV29-1 and TRBJ2-5; D is possibly TRBD1 (5 bases). The CDR3 runs to 10 residues. Germline V gives CDR1 SQVTM, CDR2 ANQGSEA. V was cut by 7 bases and J by 5 bases, with 8 bases left in between. The CDR3: CSGGTETQYF. In DNA, the CDR3 is TGCAGCGGGGGCACGGAGACCCAGTACTTC.

This clone was counted a few times. The chain combines TRBV28 with TRBJ1-1; D may be TRBD1 (5 bases). The CDR3 covers 14 residues. Germline-derived CDR1 and CDR2 are MDHEN and SYDVKM. Trimming removed 6 bases at V and 6 bases at J, with 17 bases between. Here the CDR3 DNA reads TGTGCCAGCAGAGGGGACGCAGCCCGGGCTGAAGCTTTCTTT. It yields the protein CASRGDAARAEAFF.

This chain links TRBV9 with TRBJ1-1, with D possibly being TRBD1 (5 bases). The ends were cut back, 3 bases at V and 7 bases at J, with 10 bases in the middle. Germline-derived CDR1 and CDR2 are SGDLS and YYNGEE. The CDR3 covers 12 residues. The CDR3, as DNA: TGTGCCAGCAGCGAATTAACAGGTGAAGCTTTCTTT. Protein sequence: CASSELTGEAFF.

V usage is TRBV19 and J usage is TRBJ2-6, with no clear D. CDR3 size: 17 residues. Per germline, CDR1 LNHDA and CDR2 SQIVND (reference sequence). V gave up 1 base and J gave up 0 bases, with 10 bases separating them. CDR3 residues: CASSIGRRTSGANVLTF. CDR3 coding DNA: TGTGCCAGTAGTATAGGGAGACGCACCTCTGGGGCCAACGTCCTGACTTTC.

The V call is TRBV27, the J call TRBJ1-5; TRBD1 aligns across 7 bases. V shed 6 bases, J shed 7 bases, and the junction held 9 bases outside the gene matches. The CDR3 contains 14 residues. Per germline, CDR1 MNHEY and CDR2 SMNVEV (reference sequence). The CDR3 DNA follows: TGTGCCAGCAGCCCCAGACAGGGTTGGCAGCCCCAGCATTTT. This encodes CASSPRQGWQPQHF.

The chain joins TRBV4-1 to TRBJ1-5, with D unresolved. Germline loops: CDR1 MGHRA, CDR2 YSYEKL. V was cut by 3 bases and J by 5 bases, with 8 bases left in between. The CDR3 sequence is 13 residues long. In nucleotides, the CDR3 is TGCGCCAGCAGCCAGGCGTCCCATCAGCCCCAGCATTTT. This gives the protein CASSQASHQPQHF.

The count of this clone is one. The sample holds other DNA sequences that translate to the same CDR3. V gene TRBV7-3 combines with J gene TRBJ2-3; TRBD1 agrees at 8 bases. With 3 bases clipped from V and 2 bases from J, the junction kept 4 bases outside the gene matches. The CDR3 sequence is 15 residues long. Per the germline V gene, CDR1 is SGHTA and CDR2 is FQGTGA. The DNA of the CDR3 is TGTGCCAGCAGCTTGGGGACAGGATACACAGATACGCAGTATTTT. Its protein is CASSLGTGYTDTQYF. The variable domain in full, with the rest retrieved from reference TRBV7-3 and TRBJ2-3, is GAGVSQTPSNKVTEKGKYVELRCDPISGHTALYWYRQSLGQGPEFLIYFQGTGAADDSGLPNDRFFAVRPEGSVSTLKIQRTERGDSAVYLCASSLGTGYTDTQYFGPGTRLTVL.

The gene calls are TRBV29-1 and TRBJ2-3; no clear D gene. This CDR3 is built from 11 residues. Looked up from germline, CDR1 is SQVTM and CDR2 is ANQGSEA. Trimming cost V 3 bases and J 3 bases, with 4 bases left between them. The CDR3 DNA sequence: TGCAGCGTTGAGGATACAGATACGCAGTATTTT. It specifies CSVEDTDTQYF.